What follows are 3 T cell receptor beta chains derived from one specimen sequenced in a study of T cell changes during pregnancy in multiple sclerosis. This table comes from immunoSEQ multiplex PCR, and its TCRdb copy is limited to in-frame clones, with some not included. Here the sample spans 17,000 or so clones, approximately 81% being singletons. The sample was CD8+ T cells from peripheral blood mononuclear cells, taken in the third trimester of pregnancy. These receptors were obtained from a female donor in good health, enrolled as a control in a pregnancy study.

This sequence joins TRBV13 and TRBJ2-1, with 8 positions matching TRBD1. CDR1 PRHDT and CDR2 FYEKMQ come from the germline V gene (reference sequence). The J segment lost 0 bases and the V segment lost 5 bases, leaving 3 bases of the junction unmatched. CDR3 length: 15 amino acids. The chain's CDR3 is CASSQGQDSYNEQFF. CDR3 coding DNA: TGTGCCAGCAGCCAGGGACAGGACTCCTACAATGAGCAGTTCTTC.

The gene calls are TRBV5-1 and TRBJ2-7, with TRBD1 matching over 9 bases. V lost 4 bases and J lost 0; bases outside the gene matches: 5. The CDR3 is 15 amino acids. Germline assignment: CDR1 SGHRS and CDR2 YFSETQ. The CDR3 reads CASSEQGANSYEQYF. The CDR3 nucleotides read TGCGCCAGCAGCGAACAGGGGGCGAACTCCTACGAGCAGTACTTC.

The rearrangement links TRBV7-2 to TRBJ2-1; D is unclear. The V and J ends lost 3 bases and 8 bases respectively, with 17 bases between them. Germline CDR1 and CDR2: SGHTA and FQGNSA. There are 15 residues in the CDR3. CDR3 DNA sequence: TGTGCCAGCAGCTTGGCTAGGTCGGCAGTTGATGAGCAGTTCTTC. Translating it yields CASSLARSAVDEQFF.